A single sample gave rise to the 11 T cell receptor beta chains below, sequenced in a study of T cells in Graves' hyperthyroidism and ophthalmopathy. The CDR3 regions of TCR beta were amplified from RNA transcripts. When the TCR CDR3 underwent first-round RT-PCR, the HTBI primer set was used. TCRdb recomputed calls from the multiplex PCR reads with MiXCR, one row per CDR3 protein. The sample has a few hundred thousand distinct CDR3 sequences; 15% to 20% are singletons. Sequences were obtained from blood. These receptors originate from a woman between 40 and 50 years old with Graves' ophthalmopathy.

The chain combines TRBV27 with TRBJ2-3; D could derive from TRBD1 or TRBD2 (5 bases each). The V gene lost 10 bases and the J gene lost 0 bases, with 14 bases spanning the gap. CDR1 MNHEY and CDR2 SMNVEV come from the germline V gene (reference sequence). The length of the CDR3 is 14 residues. In nucleotides, the CDR3 is TGTGCCACCCCTCCTGGGGGTAGCACAGATACGCAGTATTTT. It encodes CATPPGGSTDTQYF.

This clonotype was seen repeatedly, ten times or more. This rearrangement joins TRBV11-2 to TRBJ2-1; 12 bases align to TRBD2. CDR1 is SGHAT, CDR2 FQNNGV, per germline. J lost 6 bases, V lost 3 bases, and 0 bases had no gene match. The CDR3 covers 14 residues. The CDR3 nucleotides read TGTGCCAGCAGCTTGGGACTAGCGGGCAATGAGCAGTTCTTC. Residues: CASSLGLAGNEQFF.

The V call is TRBV20-1, the J call TRBJ1-1; 9 positions agree with TRBD1. Germline V CDR1 and CDR2: DFQATT, SNEGSKA (reference sequence). The CDR3 sequence is 18 residues long. V was pared by 1 base and J by 6 bases, with 18 bases of the junction left unmatched. The CDR3 nucleotides read TGCAGTGCTAGAGTTGTCCAGGGACAGGGTATTCAGGGGGCTGAAGCTTTCTTT. Its translation is CSARVVQGQGIQGAEAFF.

At least ten counts were recorded for this clonotype. The V call is TRBV18, the J call TRBJ2-2, with TRBD1 matching 8 bases. The V segment lost 2 bases and the J segment 3 bases; nucleotides outside the gene matches: 5. The CDR3 covers 16 residues. Germline values: CDR1 KGHSH, CDR2 LQKENI. The CDR3 sequence is CASSPRQGKDTGELFF. The CDR3 DNA reads as TGTGCCAGCTCACCAAGACAGGGGAAGGACACCGGGGAGCTGTTTTTT.

The sample holds a few counts of this clonotype. The chain has TRBV7-2 and TRBJ1-3, with 7 bases matching TRBD1. This CDR3 has 14 residues. V was clipped by 0 bases and J by 4 bases; unmatched bases: 0. Germline loops: CDR1 SGHTA, CDR2 FQGNSA. The CDR3 sequence is CASSLARGGNTIYF. The DNA for the CDR3 is TGTGCCAGCAGCTTAGCCAGGGGGGGAAACACCATATATTTT.

This clonotype was seen more than once but under ten times. V and J are TRBV27 and TRBJ2-5; D gene unclear. The V gene lost 5 bases and the J gene lost 1 base, with 8 bases spanning the gap. The CDR3 covers 13 residues. Germline-derived CDR1 and CDR2 are MNHEY and SMNVEV (reference sequence). The CDR3 loop is CASSRVLQETQYF. The CDR3 coding sequence is TGTGCCAGCAGTAGGGTGCTCCAAGAGACCCAGTACTTC.

The chain uses TRBV11-3 and TRBJ1-1, with TRBD1 matching 8 bases. After removal of 5 bases from V and 8 bases from J, the junction contained 4 bases not matched to a gene. CDR1 SGHNT and CDR2 YENEEA come from the germline V gene. This CDR3 is 12 amino acids long. The CDR3 DNA reads as TGTGCCAGCAGCACAAGACAGGGGGAAGCTTTCTTT. Its translation is CASSTRQGEAFF.

This clonotype was seen a handful of times. The chain uses TRBV20-1 and TRBJ1-1, with TRBD1 matching 8 bases. This CDR3 comprises 16 residues. The V segment lost 5 bases and the J segment 0 bases; nucleotides outside the gene matches: 11. Germline V gene sequence: CDR1 DFQATT, CDR2 SNEGSKA (reference sequence). Written as DNA, the CDR3 is TGCAGTGCTTTCAACCGGGACAGGAATTTGAACACTGAAGCTTTCTTT. It specifies CSAFNRDRNLNTEAFF.

At least ten counts were recorded for this clonotype. The V call is TRBV27, the J call TRBJ2-5, with no clear D. Deletions cut 6 bases from V and 2 bases from J, with 10 bases between. Germline lookup yields CDR1 MNHEY and CDR2 SMNVEV (reference sequence). The CDR3 is made up of 13 amino acids. This CDR3 reads CASSLSLQETQYF. The CDR3, as DNA: TGTGCCAGCAGCCTTAGCTTACAAGAGACCCAGTACTTC.

This clonotype occurred many times. The V gene is TRBV11-2, the J gene TRBJ2-7; 10 bases map to TRBD1. The CDR3 covers 16 residues. Looked up from germline, CDR1 is SGHAT and CDR2 is FQNNGV. V was clipped by 4 bases and J by 3 bases; unmatched bases: 9. The CDR3 nucleotides read TGTGCCAGCAGCTATACCCGGGACAGGGGATTCTACGAGCAGTACTTC. This translates into CASSYTRDRGFYEQYF.

The chain carries TRBV7-8 and TRBJ2-7, with D possibly matching TRBD1 (6 bases). This CDR3 is built from 13 residues. Germline V CDR1 and CDR2: SGHVS, FQNEAQ. Trimming removed 2 bases at V and 7 bases at J, with 12 bases between. As DNA, the CDR3 is TGTGCCAGCAGCTTAAGGGCAGGGGAAGAGCAGTACTTC. Protein product: CASSLRAGEEQYF.